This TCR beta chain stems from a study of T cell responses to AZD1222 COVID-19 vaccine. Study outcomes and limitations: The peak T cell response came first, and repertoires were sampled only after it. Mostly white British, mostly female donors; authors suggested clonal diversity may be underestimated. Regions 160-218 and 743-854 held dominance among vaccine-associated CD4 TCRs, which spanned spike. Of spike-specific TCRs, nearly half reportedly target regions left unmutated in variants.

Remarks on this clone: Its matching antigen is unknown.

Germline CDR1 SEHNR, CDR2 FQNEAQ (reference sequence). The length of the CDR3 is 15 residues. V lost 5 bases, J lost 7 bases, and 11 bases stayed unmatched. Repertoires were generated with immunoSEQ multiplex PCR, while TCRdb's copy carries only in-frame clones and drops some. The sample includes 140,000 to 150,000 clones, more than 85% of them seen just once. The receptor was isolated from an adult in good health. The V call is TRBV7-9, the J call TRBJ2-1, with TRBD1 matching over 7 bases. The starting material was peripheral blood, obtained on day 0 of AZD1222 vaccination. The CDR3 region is CASSASGTAHNEQFF. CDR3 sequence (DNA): TGTGCCAGCAGCGCCTCCGGGACAGCCCATAATGAGCAGTTCTTC.